This paragraph reports one T cell receptor beta chain. This entry belongs to a study of blood T cell repertoires in COVID-19. The protocol was immunoSEQ multiplex PCR, while the TCRdb copy is restricted to in-frame clones and leaves out a portion. Of some 250,000 clones listed, approximately 84% were seen once; the top ten hold 14% to 15%. Sample: PBMCs or T cells enriched from blood (not recorded which). This TCR came from a man aged 35 to 55 who had recovered from COVID-19.

The CDR3 nucleotides are TGTGCCAGCAGATCCAGTCCGGGACTGATCGGGCCCAATGAGCAGTTCTTC. Translating it yields CASRSSPGLIGPNEQFF. This chain connects TRBV7-3 to TRBJ2-1; possible D gene TRBD2, 6 bases. V dropped 6 bases and J dropped 6 bases, with 24 bases sitting between them. CDR1 SGHTA and CDR2 FQGTGA come from the germline V gene. This CDR3 region has 17 residues. Full variable domain (rest looked up from reference TRBV7-3 and TRBJ2-1): GAGVSQTPSNKVTEKGKYVELRCDPISGHTALYWYRQSLGQGPEFLIYFQGTGAADDSGLPNDRFFAVRPEGSVSTLKIQRTERGDSAVYLCASRSSPGLIGPNEQFFGPGTRLTVL.